This T cell receptor beta chain was sequenced for a study (dated by TCRdb to the early 2010s). By sample share, this clonotype is medium-sized (0.01 to 0.1%). No cognate antigen has been identified for it. It has no much larger one-base neighbor in the sample; base qualities were not kept. Germline trimming: 5 bases from V, 7 bases from J; junction bases outside gene matches: 17. The germline V gene encodes CDR1 DFQATT and CDR2 SNEGSKA (reference sequence). Including cysteine and phenylalanine, the CDR3 has 16 amino acids. Here the CDR3 DNA is all that survives: 48 bases in frame from base 1. The sequencer was an Illumina Genome Analyzer IIx. Using fastp at Q25 and MiXCR, TCRdb reprocessed the public reads and kept productive beta chains. Rows merge per CDR3 protein into single entries with the most common DNA and genes. Recorded for this sample are about 16,000 distinct CDR3 sequences; about 30% of them occurred a single time. The ten largest clones capture 15% to 20% of the sample.

Recombination joined TRBV20-1 with TRBJ1-5; TRBD1 agrees with 7 junctional bases. What was sequenced was blood. The clonotype comes from a human donor. CDR3 loop: CSAGVRGRRFGQPQHF. The nucleotide sequence is given as TGCAGTGCTGGGGTGAGGGGGCGGAGGTTCGGGCAGCCCCAGCATTTT.